This T cell receptor (beta chain) was obtained from a study of shared clonotypes between healthy human individuals. Concerning this clone itself: Its target is unknown.

CDR1 and CDR2 (germline): SGDLS, YYNGEE. This CDR3 has 14 amino acids. Trimming left V 0 bases short and J 0 bases short, with 6 bases between. Study observations and caveats: Generation probability values for non-shared clonotypes were lower than those for clonotypes shared by all four donors. Only blood underwent sampling, and tissue repertoires likely differ.

Sequenced by immunoSEQ multiplex PCR; TCRdb stores in-frame clones only, minus some. The sample comprises hundreds of thousands of clones, 60% to 80% of which are singletons, and under 2% rests with the top ten. Specimen: memory CD4+ T cells sorted from blood. The sample's subset: CD45RA-negative fraction. The receptor was isolated from a woman aged 25 to 39 in good health. The chain links TRBV9 to TRBJ1-1; no clear D. The CDR3 DNA is TGTGCCAGCAGCGTAGGGAAGATGAACACTGAAGCTTTCTTT. Protein sequence: CASSVGKMNTEAFF.